These 6 T cell receptor beta chains share one sample of origin, sequenced in a study of blood T cell repertoires in COVID-19. Sequencing used immunoSEQ multiplex PCR; TCRdb keeps in-frame clones, though not all of them. The sample records roughly 190,000 clones, roughly four fifths being singletons. The sequencing sample was made of PBMCs or T cells enriched from blood (not recorded which). These receptors were taken from a man in his forties who had recovered from COVID-19.

V usage is TRBV11-2 and J usage is TRBJ1-3; D not certain. The CDR3 has 14 amino acids. The germline V gene has CDR1 SGHAT and CDR2 FQNNGV. V gave up 8 bases and J gave up 0 bases, with 11 bases separating them. The CDR3 nucleotides read TGTGCCAGCGCCGACACCCGCTCTGGAAACACCATATATTTT. Translation gives CASADTRSGNTIYF.

The chain carries TRBV29-1 and TRBJ1-4; D is undetermined. This CDR3 region has 17 residues. The germline V gene has CDR1 SQVTM and CDR2 ANQGSEA. Trimming took 8 bases from V and 4 from J, leaving 26 bases between them. The CDR3 nucleotides read TGCAGCCAACTCCACTCGGTTAAGAGCTGCGGTAATGAAAAACTGTTTTTT. Protein: CSQLHSVKSCGNEKLFF. Drawing the rest from reference TRBV29-1 and TRBJ1-4, the complete variable domain is SAVISQKPSRDICQRGTSLTIQCQVDSQVTMMFWYRQQPGQSLTLIATANQGSEATYESGFVIDKFPISRPNLTFSTLTVSNMSPEDSSIYLCSQLHSVKSCGNEKLFFGSGTQLSVL.

This CDR3 is CASSHRAGGINIQYF. The CDR3 DNA is TGTGCCAGCAGCCATAGGGCGGGAGGAATAAACATTCAGTACTTC. The chain recombines TRBV3-1 (or the pseudogene TRBV3-2) with TRBJ2-4; TRBD2 aligns across 8 bases. V dropped 3 bases and J dropped 6; count of bases not matched to a gene: 7. Per germline, CDR1 LGHDT and CDR2 YNNKEL (reference sequence). The CDR3 loop spans 15 amino acids.

The chain recombines TRBV7-2 with TRBJ2-2, with 7 bases identical to TRBD1. V lost 5 bases, J lost 3 bases, and 9 bases stayed unmatched. Germline V lookup: CDR1 SGHTA, CDR2 FQGNSA. The CDR3 contains 16 residues. In nucleotides, the CDR3 is TGTGCCAGCAGCAGAAGGGGACAGAGTTACACCGGGGAGCTGTTTTTT. Its protein is CASSRRGQSYTGELFF. Combining the CDR3 with reference TRBV7-2 and TRBJ2-2 gives the whole variable domain GAGVSQSPSNKVTEKGKDVELRCDPISGHTALYWYRQSLGQGLEFLIYFQGNSAPDKSGLPSDRFSAERTGGSVSTLTIQRTQQEDSAVYLCASSRRGQSYTGELFFGEGSRLTVL.

The rearrangement joins TRBV9 to TRBJ1-1, with 8 nucleotides matching TRBD1. Germline-derived CDR1 and CDR2 are SGDLS and YYNGEE. After removal of 3 bases from V and 0 bases from J, the junction contained 4 bases not matched to a gene. CDR3 length equals 15 residues. The CDR3 sequence: CASSAYRGMNTEAFF. CDR3 sequence (DNA): TGTGCCAGCAGCGCCTACAGGGGGATGAACACTGAAGCTTTCTTT.

The chain has TRBV21-1 and TRBJ2-1; TRBD2, the table's D call, lacks a check against the DNA. TRBV21-1 is given as a pseudogene. The CDR3 has 14 amino acids. CDR3 DNA: TGTGCCAGCAGGGGACTAGCGGGAAGAAATGAGCAGTTCTTC. This translates into CASRGLAGRNEQFF.